This T cell receptor beta chain appears in the sequencing data of a study of response to subunit inactivated influenza vaccine. Overall study findings and caveats: Few new T cells, the authors suggested, are recruited by each seasonal influenza vaccination.

TCRdb processed the RT-PCR reads anew with MiXCR; each CDR3 protein has one entry. The table lists 500,000 to 600,000 distinct CDR3 sequences, around 10% of them singletons, with 9.5% to 12% in the top ten. Details on this clonotype: What it binds is not known.

CDR3 length: 18 amino acids. The junction had 6 bases not matched to a gene; V was cut back by 4 bases and J by 0 bases. CDR1 MNHNS and CDR2 SASEGT come from the germline V gene. These records were also assigned to another study, of T cells expressing NK-cell markers. That investigation notes: The authors generated TCR beta cDNA through 5'RACE template switching with UMIs. Repertoire data for TCR beta were derived from sorted T cells (CD3+CD56+NKG2C+, CD3+CD56+NKG2C- and CD3+CD56-NKG2C+). These same clonotypes (in a few donors) also led the CD3+CD56-NKG2C+ fraction. What remained unclear was the HCMV specificity of expanded NKG2C+ T cell clones.

This TCR came from a man in his forties or fifties who received an inactivated influenza vaccine. The sequencing used PBMCs from blood, collected on the day of vaccination. This chain connects TRBV6-1 to TRBJ2-1, with TRBD2 matching over 13 bases. This CDR3 reads CASSALAGGPNSYNEQFF. The CDR3 coding sequence is TGTGCCAGCAGTGCACTAGCGGGAGGGCCGAACTCCTACAATGAGCAGTTCTTC.